This T cell receptor beta chain was sequenced in a study of beta chain features in type 1 diabetes. Study overall: Regarding age, gender and cell yields, patients proved similar to healthy donors.

Central memory, naive, regulatory and stem cell-like memory CD4+ cells were sorted by CD45RO/CCR7/CD25/CD127/CD95/CD27. The entirety of the isolated RNA underwent reverse transcription, so expressed TCRB transcripts were sequenced. There were millions of reads on average in the naive, central memory and regulatory T cell samples. Using immunoSEQ multiplex PCR, the repertoire was profiled, and TCRdb retains in-frame clones only, with some absent. The data contain 350,000 to 400,000 clones, more than 13% of them seen just once; the ten biggest clones take up around 0.02%. The study, taken as a whole, reports: Moderate but significant shortening of TCRB CDR3s was recorded in all four CD4+ subsets from Type 1 diabetes patients.

On this clone: No antigen is known for it.

The clonotype comes from a woman under 30 in good health. Sequenced: naive CD4+ T cells from blood.

CDR3 loop: CSASRGNTEAFF. The CDR3 nucleotides are TGCAGCGCCTCACGAGGGAACACTGAAGCTTTCTTT. V usage is TRBV29-1 and J usage is TRBJ1-1; no clear D. This CDR3 is 12 amino acids long. Trimming took 7 bases from V and 1 from J, leaving 10 bases between them. CDR1 is SQVTM, CDR2 ANQGSEA, per germline. Based on the CDR3 plus reference TRBV29-1 and TRBJ1-1, the full variable domain is SAVISQKPSRDICQRGTSLTIQCQVDSQVTMMFWYRQQPGQSLTLIATANQGSEATYESGFVIDKFPISRPNLTFSTLTVSNMSPEDSSIYLCSASRGNTEAFFGQGTRLTVV.